Below, 18 T cell receptor beta chains from the same sample are listed, as sequenced in a study of cytomegalovirus exposure and HLA in healthy donors. The PCR contained 60 Vbeta and 13 Jbeta primers. Data came from immunoSEQ multiplex PCR; TCRdb stores just in-frame clones and leaves some out. The sample has 100,000 to 150,000 clones; 60% to 85% are singletons. The sample consisted of PBMCs. Every receptor here comes from a woman between 40 and 50 years old in good health and CMV-seropositive.

The V and J genes are TRBV5-6 and TRBJ1-2, with TRBD1 identical over 9 bases. Germline loops: CDR1 SGHDT, CDR2 YYEEEE. The CDR3 is made up of 16 amino acids. Trimming removed 4 bases from V and 5 bases from J; junction bases left unmatched: 12. CDR3 amino acids: CASSAQPGQGGYGYTF. Written as DNA, the CDR3 is TGTGCCAGCAGCGCTCAACCGGGACAGGGAGGTTATGGCTACACCTTC.

This chain links TRBV7-3 with TRBJ1-1; weak D call: TRBD1 (5 bases). CDR1 and CDR2 (germline): SGHTA, FQGTGA. CDR3 length: 15 amino acids. V lost 3 bases to trimming and J lost 3 bases, with 14 bases between them. The CDR3 sequence is CASSLFPGSHTEAFF. CDR3 nucleotide sequence: TGTGCCAGCAGCTTGTTCCCAGGGTCCCACACTGAAGCTTTCTTT.

This chain uses TRBV19 with TRBJ1-6; perhaps TRBD1 as D (6 bases). The CDR3 length is 14 residues. V gave up 7 bases and J gave up 5 bases, with 12 bases separating them. Per germline, CDR1 LNHDA and CDR2 SQIVND (reference sequence). CDR3 coding DNA: TGTGCCAGTAATGGGGGCAGAAATAATTCACCCCTCCACTTT. This gives the protein CASNGGRNNSPLHF.

The chain uses TRBV11-2 and TRBJ2-1; 8 bases fit TRBD2. Germline V lookup: CDR1 SGHAT, CDR2 FQNNGV. With V trimmed by 1 base and J by 8 bases, 7 bases remained unmatched. There are 15 residues in the CDR3. The CDR3 here is CASSLGAGAFYEQFF. The CDR3 coding sequence is TGTGCCAGCAGCTTAGGAGCGGGGGCGTTTTATGAGCAGTTCTTC.

V usage is TRBV18 and J usage is TRBJ2-6, with 8 bases that match TRBD1. From germline, CDR1 is KGHSH and CDR2 LQKENI. After removal of 1 base from V and 2 bases from J, the junction contained 13 bases not matched to a gene. The CDR3 runs 20 residues. The CDR3 sequence: CASSPLSIGQGRAGANVLTF. The CDR3 DNA reads as TGTGCCAGCTCACCACTGTCGATCGGACAGGGAAGGGCTGGGGCCAACGTCCTGACTTTC.

With respect to this clone: The sample carries other DNA sequences with the same CDR3. The chain has TRBV7-3 and TRBJ1-6; the D is unclear. The CDR3 loop spans 14 amino acids. Germline CDR1 SGHTA, CDR2 FQGTGA. V lost 5 bases, J lost 8 bases, and 13 bases lay in between. CDR3 DNA sequence: TGTGCCAGCAGCCGCGGGGTCGGCGATTCACCCCTCCACTTT. The encoded protein is CASSRGVGDSPLHF.

The chain combines TRBV27 with TRBJ1-1; D call uncertain. Germline values: CDR1 MNHEY, CDR2 SMNVEV (reference sequence). This CDR3 comprises 13 residues. The V and J ends lost 4 bases and 6 bases respectively, with 12 bases between them. CDR3 residues: CASSSLARAEAFF. The CDR3 DNA reads TGTGCCAGCAGTTCCTTAGCGCGGGCTGAAGCTTTCTTT.

The chain combines TRBV2 with TRBJ1-2; 7 nucleotides agree with TRBD1. The germline CDR1 and CDR2 sequences are SNHLY and FYNNEI. CDR3 length: 12 amino acids. Trimming cost V 4 bases and J 4 bases; bases outside gene matches: 0. CDR3 coding DNA: TGTGCCAGCAGTGGGGACAGCTATGGCTACACCTTC. It codes for CASSGDSYGYTF.

J is TRBJ2-3 and V is TRBV19, with D unresolved. The V gene lost 5 bases and the J gene lost 5 bases, with 5 bases spanning the gap. Germline V gene data show CDR1 as LNHDA and CDR2 as SQIVND (reference sequence). The CDR3 spans 11 residues. The CDR3 is CASSAIDTQYF. The CDR3 coding sequence is TGTGCCAGTAGTGCGATAGATACGCAGTATTTT.

The chain links TRBV7-8 to TRBJ1-6; D is perhaps TRBD1 (6 bases). CDR1 is SGHVS, CDR2 FQNEAQ, per germline. This CDR3 spans 14 amino acids. V lost 1 base to trimming and J lost 10 bases, with 11 bases between them. This CDR3 reads CASSLDRAGSPLHF. The CDR3 DNA follows: TGTGCCAGCAGCTTAGACAGGGCAGGGTCACCCCTCCACTTT.

The chain couples TRBV5-6 to TRBJ1-2; tentative D call: TRBD1 (5 bases). The CDR3 spans 13 residues. Trimming removed 9 bases at V and 7 bases at J, with 19 bases between. Looked up from germline, CDR1 is SGHDT and CDR2 is YYEEEE. This CDR3 reads CATTESRVGGYTF. The CDR3 nucleotides read TGTGCCACTACCGAGAGCAGGGTTGGTGGCTACACCTTC. The variable domain in full, completed from reference TRBV5-6 and TRBJ1-2, reads DAGVTQSPTHLIKTRGQQVTLRCSPKSGHDTVSWYQQALGQGPQFIFQYYEEEERQRGNFPDRFSGHQFPNYSSELNVNALLLGDSALYLCATTESRVGGYTFGSGTRLTVV.

This clone is a singleton in its sample. The chain joins TRBV4-2 to TRBJ2-2; TRBD2 aligns across 14 bases. From germline, CDR1 is LGHNA and CDR2 YNFKEQ. The CDR3 contains 17 residues. After removal of 2 bases from V and 7 bases from J, the junction contained 6 bases not matched to a gene. The chain's CDR3 is CASSQSGLAGEDGELFF. The CDR3 coding sequence is TGTGCCAGCAGCCAATCGGGACTAGCGGGAGAAGACGGGGAGCTGTTTTTT.

The rearrangement uses TRBV18 and TRBJ1-2; D may be TRBD1 (5 bases). Germline assignment: CDR1 KGHSH and CDR2 LQKENI. The CDR3 runs 14 residues. V was cut by 4 bases and J by 1 base, with 10 bases left in between. The CDR3 DNA is TGTGCCAGCTCACTCCAGGGATTTAACTATGGCTACACCTTC. It translates to CASSLQGFNYGYTF. Together with reference TRBV18 and TRBJ1-2, the CDR3 gives the full variable domain: NAGVMQNPRHLVRRRGQEARLRCSPMKGHSHVYWYRQLPEEGLKFMVYLQKENIIDESGMPKERFSAEFPKEGPSILRIQQVVRGDSAAYFCASSLQGFNYGYTFGSGTRLTVV.

The chain employs TRBV6-5 and TRBJ1-4, with D perhaps matching TRBD1 (5 bases). The CDR3 is made up of 15 amino acids. Germline CDR1 and CDR2: MNHEY and SVGAGI. V dropped 8 bases and J dropped 6 bases, with 19 bases sitting between them. The CDR3 sequence is CASGSPGGGDEKLFF. In DNA, the CDR3 is TGTGCCAGCGGTTCCCCCGGTGGAGGGGATGAAAAACTGTTTTTT.

The rearrangement links TRBV9 to TRBJ2-5; TRBD2 matches at 12 bases. Germline V CDR1 and CDR2: SGDLS, YYNGEE. The V and J ends lost 4 bases and 5 bases, in that order; junction bases with no gene match: 6. CDR3 length: 15 amino acids. The CDR3 here is CASSSRTSGMETQYF. The DNA of the CDR3 is TGTGCCAGCAGCTCGAGGACTAGCGGGATGGAGACCCAGTACTTC.

V is TRBV5-8 and J is TRBJ1-1; TRBD1 aligns across 7 bases. Unmatched junction bases numbered 1, after V lost 0 bases and J lost 5 bases. Germline V gene sequence: CDR1 SGHTS, CDR2 YDEGEE. The CDR3 length is 13 residues. The chain's CDR3 is CASSLVRGTEAFF. CDR3 nucleotide sequence: TGTGCCAGCAGCTTGGTCAGGGGGACTGAAGCTTTCTTT.

The chain has TRBV7-9 and TRBJ1-1, with 7 positions matching TRBD1. V lost 4 bases to trimming and J lost 5 bases; unmatched junction nucleotides: 7. Germline CDR1 SEHNR, CDR2 FQNEAQ (reference sequence). This CDR3 contains 14 residues. CDR3 coding DNA: TGTGCCAGCAGCTCACAGGGGCAGAGGACTGAAGCTTTCTTT. As protein: CASSSQGQRTEAFF.

CDR3 sequence reads: CASSFPEGGPSTYEQYF. The CDR3, as DNA: TGTGCCAGCAGCTTTCCCGAAGGGGGTCCTAGTACCTACGAGCAGTACTTC. J is TRBJ2-7 and V is TRBV7-2; D is possibly TRBD1 (6 bases). The CDR3 is 17 amino acids. V was shortened by 3 bases and J by 2 bases, with 20 bases between the two germline ends. Per germline, CDR1 SGHTA and CDR2 FQGNSA.